This note documents a single T cell receptor beta chain sequence. This entry belongs to a study of cytomegalovirus exposure and HLA in healthy donors. The CDR3 covers 14 residues. The germline V gene encodes CDR1 MDHEN and CDR2 SYDVKM. The ends were cut back, 2 bases at V and 0 bases at J, with 8 bases in the middle. With 60 Vbeta and 13 Jbeta primers, the PCR was carried out. The protocol was immunoSEQ multiplex PCR, while the TCRdb copy is restricted to in-frame clones and leaves out a portion. This sample has roughly 200,000 clones, with 80% to 90% found just once. Sequenced material: PBMCs. This clonotype originated in a middle-aged man in good health and CMV-seropositive. V usage is TRBV28 and J usage is TRBJ2-7; no definite D call. CDR3 in DNA: TGTGCCAGCAGTTTAGTTTCGGTCTCCTACGAGCAGTACTTC. Translated, it gives CASSLVSVSYEQYF. Variable domain in full (rest from reference TRBV28 and TRBJ2-7): DVKVTQSSRYLVKRTGEKVFLECVQDMDHENMFWYRQDPGLGLRLIYFSYDVKMKEKGDIPEGYSVSREKKERFSLILESASTNQTSMYLCASSLVSVSYEQYFGPGTRLTVT.